This T cell receptor beta chain was captured by sequencing in a study of tumor-infiltrating lymphocytes in localized non-small cell lung cancer. Study-wide background: Each patient gave resected tumor and non-adjacent uninvolved lung tissue.

Concerning this clone itself: What it binds is not known.

J lost 4 bases, V lost 1 base, and 0 bases had no gene match. The CDR3 totals 13 residues. CDR1 SNHLY and CDR2 FYNNEI come from the germline V gene. This table comes from immunoSEQ multiplex PCR, and its TCRdb copy is limited to in-frame clones, with some not included. The profile covers tens of thousands of clones, with around 62% appearing a single time and around 5% taken by the ten largest. Study-wide results and caveats: TCRbeta sequencing showed higher T cell infiltration in tumors than uninvolved lung. Tumor T-cell fraction from TCR sequencing was not associated with recurrence-free survival (p = 0.61). No T-cell fraction difference was seen between IM1 and IM2 tumors.

The chain uses TRBV2 and TRBJ1-1; TRBD1 agrees at 7 bases. The sample consisted of lung tumor tissue. The receptor's source is a human donor with non-small cell lung cancer. CDR3 coding DNA: TGTGCCAGCAGTGAAGGACAGGGCACTGAAGCTTTCTTT. The encoded protein is CASSEGQGTEAFF.